One sample yielded the 28 T cell receptor beta chains listed below, sequenced in a study of T cell repertoires in cytomegalovirus infection. No antigen has been identified for these receptors. A single record per CDR3 protein comes from TCRdb applying MiXCR to the reads. Here the sample spans some 920,000 distinct CDR3 sequences, 31% being singletons. Sequenced here: cultured CD8+ T cells from PBMCs, sampled from culture after CMV antigen stimulation. Receptor source: a human donor in good health (CMV status not recorded). Some clones in this sample may be carry-over from other donors' samples.

This clonotype was observed a few times. The gene calls are TRBV28 and TRBJ1-5; tentatively, D is TRBD1 (5 bases). Per germline, CDR1 MDHEN and CDR2 SYDVKM. The V end was cut by 6 bases, the J end by 3 bases, with 18 bases between. The CDR3 consists of 16 residues. CDR3 in DNA: TGTGCCAGCAGCTACTACTCGGGGGGGACCAATCAGCCCCAGCATTTT. This sequence encodes CASSYYSGGTNQPQHF.

This clonotype was seen only a few times. This chain uses TRBV12-3 or TRBV12-4 with TRBJ1-4; 7 bases line up with TRBD1. This CDR3 spans 13 amino acids. J gave up 7 bases and V 5 bases, and 4 bases lay outside the gene matches. The CDR3 region is CASSPGQIEKLFF. The CDR3 coding sequence is TGTGCCAGCAGTCCGGGACAGATTGAAAAACTGTTTTTT.

The J gene is TRBJ1-2, the V gene TRBV12-3 or TRBV12-4; D is ambiguous. CDR3 length equals 13 residues. V was pared by 6 bases and J by 8 bases, with 16 bases between. The CDR3 spells CASSTGPPNGYTF. Written as DNA, the CDR3 is TGTGCCAGCAGCACCGGACCCCCGAACGGCTACACCTTC.

This clonotype was seen only a few times. This chain joins TRBV7-6 and TRBJ2-3, with unresolved D. Germline CDR1 is SGHVS and CDR2 is FNYEAQ. The CDR3 has 14 residues. Deletions cut 0 bases from V and 5 bases from J, with 9 bases between. The CDR3 spells CASSLAPHRDTQYF. The CDR3 coding sequence is TGTGCCAGCAGCTTAGCGCCACACAGAGATACGCAGTATTTT.

This clonotype was counted a few times. The chain uses TRBV12-5 and TRBJ1-1; D is perhaps TRBD1 (6 bases). V lost 4 bases, J lost 4 bases, and 31 bases lay in between. Germline assignment: CDR1 LGHNT and CDR2 FRNRAP. CDR3 length: 20 amino acids. DNA of the CDR3: TGTGCTAGTGGTTGGGGGGTGGACAGCAGCCGCCATTATGAAGCCACTGAAGCTTTCTTT. Protein product: CASGWGVDSSRHYEATEAFF.

V and J are TRBV19 and TRBJ1-2; 8 bases are shared with TRBD1. The V segment lost 5 bases and the J segment 5 bases; nucleotides outside the gene matches: 19. Germline V gives CDR1 LNHDA, CDR2 SQIVND (reference sequence). The CDR3 totals 18 residues. The CDR3 spells CASSLDRTGMFRGYGYTF. The CDR3 DNA sequence: TGTGCCAGTAGTCTCGACCGGACAGGGATGTTTCGGGGGTATGGCTACACCTTC.

This clonotype was counted a few times. The chain combines TRBV7-9 with TRBJ2-3; 7 bases map to TRBD2. The germline CDR1 and CDR2 sequences are SEHNR and FQNEAQ (reference sequence). Germline trimming cut 0 bases from V and 7 bases from J; bases unmatched to any gene: 4. The CDR3 length is 14 residues. The CDR3 sequence is CASSLAAGVYTQYF. In DNA form, the CDR3 reads TGTGCCAGCAGCTTAGCGGCGGGGGTGTATACGCAGTATTTT.

The V gene is TRBV4-1, the J gene TRBJ2-1, with TRBD2 matching over 8 bases. CDR3 size: 17 residues. J lost 2 bases, V lost 4 bases, and 10 bases had no gene match. Germline loops: CDR1 MGHRA, CDR2 YSYEKL. The CDR3 sequence: CASSPLGAGGPYNEQFF. In DNA form, the CDR3 reads TGCGCCAGCAGCCCCCTGGGCGCGGGGGGCCCCTACAATGAGCAGTTCTTC.

V gene TRBV3-1 combines with J gene TRBJ2-7; D gene uncertain. Germline-derived CDR1 and CDR2 are LGHDT and YNNKEL (reference sequence). The V and J ends lost 3 bases and 6 bases respectively, with 3 bases between them. This CDR3 is 10 amino acids long. In DNA form, the CDR3 reads TGTGCCAGCAGCCACGTCGAGCAGTACGTC. Translation gives CASSHVEQYV.

As regards this clonotype: A much larger clone differs by one base, so this may be a read error. The J gene is TRBJ2-5, the V gene TRBV7-2, with a tentative D call TRBD1 (5 bases). The CDR3 runs to 15 residues. From germline, CDR1 is SGHTA and CDR2 FQGNSA. Trimming left V 2 bases short and J 4 bases short, with 14 bases between. The CDR3 sequence is CASSLSELRGETQYF. As DNA, the CDR3 is TGTGCCAGCAGCTTATCGGAACTAAGGGGAGAGACCCAGTACTTC.

This clonotype appeared many times. This chain links TRBV7-9 with TRBJ1-2, with a possible D match to TRBD1 (6 bases). Germline CDR1 SEHNR, CDR2 FQNEAQ (reference sequence). The ends were cut back, 7 bases at V and 0 bases at J, with 12 bases in the middle. The CDR3 is 14 residues long. The CDR3 is CASTPTGANYGYTF. The DNA for the CDR3 is TGTGCCAGCACCCCGACAGGCGCTAACTATGGCTACACCTTC.

This chain connects TRBV4-1 to TRBJ1-5; the D gene is possibly TRBD1 (5 bases). In germline, CDR1 is MGHRA, CDR2 YSYEKL. Trimming shortened V by 0 bases and J by 7 bases, and 10 bases separated the two germline ends. The CDR3 is 14 residues long. The CDR3 nucleotides read TGCGCCAGCAGCCAAGAAGGGGTCGAACAGCCCCAGCATTTT. It yields the protein CASSQEGVEQPQHF.

The genes are TRBV19 and TRBJ2-2; no firm D call. The CDR3 contains 16 residues. The germline V and J ends were trimmed by 6 bases and 6 bases, with 20 bases remaining between them. The germline CDR1 and CDR2 sequences are LNHDA and SQIVND (reference sequence). CDR3 nucleotides: TGTGCCAGTAGGAACAACGCGGCCGGATGGGCCGGGGAGCTGTTTTTT. As protein: CASRNNAAGWAGELFF.

As for this clonotype: The junction does not match germline at one end; this may be a read error. The rearrangement joins TRBV19 to TRBJ2-2, with D perhaps matching TRBD1 or TRBD2 (5 bases each). Looked up from germline, CDR1 is LNHDA and CDR2 is SQIVND (reference sequence). CDR3 length: 17 residues. The CDR3 DNA reads as TGTGCCAGTACCCTCCGAGGGGCAGGGAGTGGCACCGGGGAGCCGTTTTTT. Translation gives CASTLRGAGSGTGEPFF.

The chain links TRBV19 to TRBJ1-6; D might be TRBD1 (6 bases). Germline V gene lookup returns CDR1 LNHDA and CDR2 SQIVND (reference sequence). The CDR3 sequence is 15 residues long. Between the trimmed V and J ends, which lost 5 bases and 6 bases, there was a span of 14 bases. The CDR3 region has the DNA TGTGCCAGTAGTCCGTCCGGGACAAGTAATTCACCCCTCCACTTT. It translates to CASSPSGTSNSPLHF.

This clonotype was recorded a few times. The chain has TRBV28 and TRBJ1-1; a weak D match, TRBD1 (6 bases). Germline V gene data show CDR1 as MDHEN and CDR2 as SYDVKM. The CDR3 runs 13 residues. The V gene lost 5 bases and the J gene lost 3 bases, with 10 bases spanning the gap. CDR3 loop: CASSAGVHTEAFF. CDR3 coding DNA: TGTGCCAGCAGTGCAGGGGTCCACACTGAAGCTTTCTTT.

The chain has TRBV5-6 and TRBJ1-6; D gene uncertain. V lost 0 bases to trimming and J lost 2 bases, with 9 bases between them. Germline V gene sequence: CDR1 SGHDT, CDR2 YYEEEE. This CDR3 region has 16 residues. In DNA form, the CDR3 reads TGTGCCAGCAGCTTGGATCCGGTTACCTATAATTCACCCCTCCACTTT. Protein: CASSLDPVTYNSPLHF.

V and J are TRBV12-3 or TRBV12-4 and TRBJ2-7; D unclear. The CDR3 length is 9 residues. The DNA for the CDR3 is TGTGCCAGCACCCCTTCTTCGACGGTC. Protein: CASTPSSTV.

This clonotype was seen a few times. This sequence joins TRBV6-1 and TRBJ2-7; possibly TRBD2 for D (5 bases). The germline V and J ends were trimmed by 0 bases and 0 bases, with 9 bases remaining between them. Germline loops: CDR1 MNHNS, CDR2 SASEGT. The CDR3 spans 15 residues. CDR3 bases: TGTGCCAGCAGTGAAGCGGCGGGCTACTCCTACGAGCAGTACTTC. This encodes CASSEAAGYSYEQYF.

There are a few counts of this clonotype. The V gene is TRBV7-8, the J gene TRBJ2-7, with a weak D call TRBD2 (6 bases). CDR3 length equals 15 residues. V gave up 5 bases and J gave up 2 bases, with 16 bases separating them. The germline gives CDR1 SGHVS, CDR2 FQNEAQ. The DNA for the CDR3 is TGTGCCAGCAGCCCCTCAGGCGGGGCACCCTACGAGCAGTACGTC. Amino acid sequence: CASSPSGGAPYEQYV.

This clonotype showed up many times. This chain uses TRBV4-1 with TRBJ2-5; D unresolved. Per the germline V gene, CDR1 is MGHRA and CDR2 is YSYEKL. The CDR3 loop spans 13 amino acids. Deletions cut 0 bases from V and 4 bases from J, with 6 bases between. The chain's CDR3 is CASSQEGRETQYF. The CDR3 region has the DNA TGCGCCAGCAGCCAAGAAGGAAGAGAGACCCAGTACTTC.

The table lists this clonotype with a few counts. The chain carries TRBV12-3 or TRBV12-4 and TRBJ2-6; D could derive from TRBD1 or TRBD2 (5 bases each). The length of the CDR3 is 14 residues. Trimming took off 4 bases at V and 4 bases at J, with 8 bases between the two ends. The CDR3 sequence: CASSWGYGANVLTF. CDR3 DNA sequence: TGTGCCAGCAGTTGGGGGTACGGGGCCAACGTCCTGACTTTC.

This clonotype was seen repeatedly, ten times or more. V is TRBV7-6 and J is TRBJ2-7; TRBD2 matches 9 bases. The junction had 1 base not matched to a gene; V was cut back by 3 bases and J by 7 bases. The CDR3 runs 12 residues. In germline, CDR1 is SGHVS, CDR2 FNYEAQ. The CDR3 is CASSLLAGEQYF. Written as DNA, the CDR3 is TGTGCCAGCAGCTTGCTAGCGGGAGAGCAGTACTTC.

The table lists this clonotype with a few counts. This chain uses TRBV9 with TRBJ1-3, with D unclear. The CDR3 spans 16 residues. Germline CDR1 is SGDLS and CDR2 is YYNGEE. V lost 4 bases, J lost 3 bases, and 17 bases lay in between. The DNA of the CDR3 is TGTGCCAGCAGCCCCCGGACCGCCTGGGATGGAAACACCATATATTTT. Its translation is CASSPRTAWDGNTIYF.

This clonotype came up many times. The gene calls are TRBV7-9 and TRBJ1-6; D is unresolved. The CDR3 contains 12 residues. With 4 bases removed from V and 6 bases from J, the gap between germline ends came to 4 bases. Looked up from germline, CDR1 is SEHNR and CDR2 is FQNEAQ (reference sequence). The CDR3 region is CASSSVNSPLHF. CDR3 DNA sequence: TGTGCCAGCAGCTCCGTTAATTCACCCCTCCACTTT. Combining the CDR3 with reference TRBV7-9 and TRBJ1-6 gives the whole variable domain DTGVSQNPRHKITKRGQNVTFRCDPISEHNRLYWYRQTLGQGPEFLTYFQNEAQLEKSRLLSDRFSAERPKGSFSTLEIQRTEQGDSAMYLCASSSVNSPLHFGNGTRLTVT.

Only a few counts were recorded for this clonotype. The chain recombines TRBV6-1 with TRBJ2-1; D is undetermined. This CDR3 region has 16 residues. Germline CDR1 and CDR2: MNHNS and SASEGT. The ends were cut back, 1 base at V and 5 bases at J, with 15 bases in the middle. CDR3 nucleotide sequence: TGTGCCAGCAGTGAAGTAGGGCAGGTTCTCCACAATGAGCAGTTCTTC. It encodes CASSEVGQVLHNEQFF.

The chain recombines TRBV19 with TRBJ2-1, with 12 bases aligning to TRBD2. The CDR3 spans 15 residues. V was clipped by 3 bases and J by 5 bases; unmatched bases: 2. The germline gives CDR1 LNHDA, CDR2 SQIVND (reference sequence). This chain's CDR3 is CASSIGLAGHNEQFF. CDR3 bases: TGTGCCAGTAGTATCGGACTAGCGGGGCACAATGAGCAGTTCTTC.

CDR3 nucleotide sequence: TGTGCCAGCAGCTTAGCCGATCAGGGAATAGATGAAAAACTGTTTTTT. Its protein product is CASSLADQGIDEKLFF. This chain uses TRBV7-9 with TRBJ1-4; maybe TRBD1 (5 bases). The ends were cut back, 0 bases at V and 6 bases at J, with 14 bases in the middle. The CDR3 runs to 16 residues. Germline loops: CDR1 SEHNR, CDR2 FQNEAQ (reference sequence).